This passage covers 20 T cell receptor beta chains from one sample sequenced in a study of PD-1 blockade in classical Hodgkin lymphoma. Described time point: cycle 4 day 1 (C4D1), after more than five weeks of nivolumab. Each and every patient relapsed after autologous stem cell transplantation, and patients got differing brentuximab vedotin exposure. Some clones are missing from TCRdb's copy, which holds only in-frame ones; the method was immunoSEQ multiplex PCR. This table holds about 64,000 clones, about 90% found once. The sample consisted of peripheral blood mononuclear cells (PBMCs), taken before the fourth cycle of nivolumab. These receptors all stem from a human donor with classical Hodgkin lymphoma.

The chain uses TRBV9 and TRBJ1-1; 7 bases are shared with TRBD1. Germline assignment: CDR1 SGDLS and CDR2 YYNGEE. The CDR3 spans 16 residues. V was pared by 4 bases and J by 3 bases, with 12 bases of the junction left unmatched. In nucleotides, the CDR3 is TGTGCCAGCAGCCCTAAGACAGGGTGGTTGGACACTGAAGCTTTCTTT. Translation gives CASSPKTGWLDTEAFF.

The chain links TRBV6-5 to TRBJ1-1, with 7 positions matching TRBD1. The CDR3 runs 14 residues. The V and J ends lost 7 bases and 3 bases, in that order; junction bases with no gene match: 8. Germline CDR1 reads MNHEY; CDR2 reads SVGAGI. The CDR3 here is CASNPRQGDTEAFF. CDR3 DNA: TGTGCCAGCAACCCACGGCAGGGGGACACTGAAGCTTTCTTT.

The chain links TRBV19 to TRBJ1-6; no definite D call. V was shortened by 6 bases and J by 9 bases, with 18 bases between the two germline ends. CDR1 and CDR2 from the germline V gene are LNHDA and SQIVND (reference sequence). CDR3 size: 15 residues. Written as DNA, the CDR3 is TGTGCCAGTAGCAACGGGATTACCATTCCTTCACCCCTCCACTTT. Translation: CASSNGITIPSPLHF.

V is TRBV9 and J is TRBJ2-7; 10 positions agree with TRBD2. The CDR3 is made up of 12 amino acids. The junction had 2 bases not matched to a gene; V was cut back by 4 bases and J by 7 bases. CDR1 SGDLS and CDR2 YYNGEE come from the germline V gene. The CDR3 DNA is TGTGCCAGCAGCCAACTAGCGGGGGAGCAGTACTTC. Amino acids: CASSQLAGEQYF.

The CDR3 here is CASSQDSTEAFF. The CDR3 DNA sequence: TGCGCCAGCAGCCAAGACAGCACTGAAGCTTTCTTT. V and J are TRBV5-1 and TRBJ1-1; maybe TRBD1 (5 bases). In germline, CDR1 is SGHRS, CDR2 YFSETQ. The CDR3 loop spans 12 amino acids. V shed 4 bases and J shed 4 bases, with 8 bases lying between them.

The rearrangement joins TRBV19 to TRBJ1-1; no reliable D call. Germline V gene sequence: CDR1 LNHDA, CDR2 SQIVND (reference sequence). CDR3 length equals 16 residues. V gave up 4 bases and J gave up 2 bases, with 17 bases separating them. CDR3 bases: TGTGCCAGTAGTAGGGCCCGCCCTTCACCTAACACTGAAGCTTTCTTT. Its protein is CASSRARPSPNTEAFF.

This clone was seen a single time. The chain has TRBV6-1 and TRBJ2-1; D unclear. From germline, CDR1 is MNHNS and CDR2 SASEGT. This CDR3 has 15 residues. V lost 6 bases and J 3 bases, leaving 15 bases between the germline ends. CDR3 protein: CASRGSTVGYNEQFF. CDR3 DNA sequence: TGTGCCAGCAGGGGGTCGACGGTAGGCTACAATGAGCAGTTCTTC.

The chain employs TRBV6-5 and TRBJ1-3; D unresolved. The germline V and J ends were trimmed by 0 bases and 2 bases, with 2 bases remaining between them. Germline-derived CDR1 and CDR2 are MNHEY and SVGAGI. The CDR3 loop spans 13 amino acids. CDR3 coding DNA: TGTGCCAGCAGTTACTCGACTGGAAACACCATATATTTT. Its protein product is CASSYSTGNTIYF.

This sequence joins TRBV19 and TRBJ1-1; the D is unclear. The germline CDR1 and CDR2 sequences are LNHDA and SQIVND (reference sequence). V lost 7 bases and J 3 bases, leaving 6 bases between the germline ends. There are 11 residues in the CDR3. Here the CDR3 DNA reads TGTGCCAGTATTTTTTACACTGAAGCTTTCTTT. Protein product: CASIFYTEAFF.

This chain joins TRBV6-5 and TRBJ1-2, with D possibly TRBD1 on 5 matching bases. Trimming took 0 bases from V and 8 from J, leaving 19 bases between them. This CDR3 spans 16 amino acids. The germline V gene encodes CDR1 MNHEY and CDR2 SVGAGI. The CDR3 coding sequence is TGTGCCAGCAGTTACTCAAAAAGGGGAGTGGAGTGGGGCTACACCTTC. Protein product: CASSYSKRGVEWGYTF.

A single count supports this clone. This chain uses TRBV18 with TRBJ2-3; no clear D. The CDR3 totals 12 residues. Germline V gene sequence: CDR1 KGHSH, CDR2 LQKENI. Trimming took 3 bases from V and 2 from J, leaving 3 bases between them. CDR3 loop: CASSPFTDTQYF. For the CDR3, the DNA is TGTGCCAGCTCACCGTTCACAGATACGCAGTATTTT.

The chain links TRBV27 to TRBJ2-3; D ambiguous. The V gene's germline CDR1 is MNHEY and CDR2 SMNVEV (reference sequence). Trimming took 3 bases from V and 6 from J, leaving 10 bases between them. The CDR3 is 13 residues long. CDR3 nucleotide sequence: TGTGCCAGCAGTTTGGCGATCGGGGATACGCAGTATTTT. This gives the protein CASSLAIGDTQYF.

This chain uses TRBV28 with TRBJ1-1; no firm D call. The V gene lost 3 bases and the J gene lost 1 base, with 18 bases spanning the gap. This CDR3 is built from 17 residues. Germline CDR1 is MDHEN and CDR2 is SYDVKM. The CDR3, as DNA: TGTGCCAGCAGTTTTCACGATCGGGCAGGCTGGAACACTGAAGCTTTCTTT. It codes for CASSFHDRAGWNTEAFF.

This chain links TRBV14 with TRBJ1-4, with 10 bases that match TRBD1. Germline CDR1 is SGHDN and CDR2 is FVKESK. The CDR3 has 15 amino acids. The V and J ends lost 3 bases and 7 bases, in that order; junction bases with no gene match: 5. The CDR3 here is CASSQTGQGFEKLFF. Here the CDR3 DNA reads TGTGCCAGCAGCCAGACGGGACAGGGGTTTGAAAAACTGTTTTTT.

The gene calls are TRBV6-1 and TRBJ2-7; D may match TRBD1 or TRBD2 (5 bases each). V dropped 5 bases and J dropped 6 bases, with 17 bases sitting between them. The CDR3 covers 14 residues. CDR1 and CDR2 from the germline V gene are MNHNS and SASEGT. This chain's CDR3 is CASSPNTGPGEQYF. The CDR3 region has the DNA TGTGCCAGCAGTCCTAACACGGGACCTGGCGAGCAGTACTTC.

This chain connects TRBV5-1 to TRBJ2-7; 7 bases match TRBD1. The CDR3 extends over 17 amino acids. Germline assignment: CDR1 SGHRS and CDR2 YFSETQ. The V segment lost 9 bases and the J segment 3 bases; nucleotides outside the gene matches: 21. CDR3 bases: TGCGCCACACGAGGGGGCCCCTCAGGCGGGCCTCACTACGAGCAGTACTTC. Amino acids: CATRGGPSGGPHYEQYF.

The V call is TRBV2, the J call TRBJ1-2; D is perhaps TRBD1 (6 bases). Germline CDR1 and CDR2: SNHLY and FYNNEI. This CDR3 spans 14 amino acids. CDR3 residues: CATNTGWANYGYTF. CDR3 in DNA: TGTGCTACCAACACAGGGTGGGCTAACTATGGCTACACCTTC. The full variable domain, its missing parts supplied by reference TRBV2 and TRBJ1-2, is EPEVTQTPSHQVTQMGQEVILRCVPISNHLYFYWYRQILGQKVEFLVSFYNNEISEKSEIFDDQFSVERPDGSNFTLKIRSTKLEDSAMYFCATNTGWANYGYTFGSGTRLTVV.

Concerning this clone itself: Relative to the germline gene, one junction end is altered; a read error may explain this. The V call is TRBV27, the J call TRBJ2-7; no clear D. The CDR3 contains 8 residues. Germline V CDR1 and CDR2: MNHEY, SMNVEV (reference sequence). CDR3 sequence reads: CALVPVNF. The CDR3 coding sequence is TGTGCCTTAGTCCCCGTCAACTTC.

The rearrangement links TRBV6-6 to TRBJ1-2; D gene uncertain. Germline CDR1 MNHNY, CDR2 SVGAGI (reference sequence). The CDR3 loop spans 15 amino acids. Trimming stripped 7 bases from V and 3 bases from J, with 18 bases between. The CDR3 loop is CASTYAPRPHYGYTF. The DNA of the CDR3 is TGTGCCAGCACCTACGCCCCCAGGCCCCACTATGGCTACACCTTC.

The genes are TRBV7-9 and TRBJ1-2, with a weak D call TRBD1 (5 bases). V was trimmed by 1 base and J by 8 bases, leaving 11 bases between them. Germline values: CDR1 SEHNR, CDR2 FQNEAQ (reference sequence). This CDR3 is built from 13 residues. CDR3 in amino acids: CASSLVAGNGYTF. CDR3 nucleotides: TGTGCCAGCAGCTTAGTGGCAGGGAACGGCTACACCTTC.